These 23 T cell receptor beta chains share one sample of origin, sequenced in a study of control samples from healthy donors and cancer patients. Clones were read by immunoSEQ multiplex PCR, and TCRdb kept only the in-frame ones, dropping some. The sample lists about 130,000 clones; roughly 84% were seen once. Sequencing was carried out using blood. The receptors here all came from a man aged 18 to 29 in good health.

The CDR3: CASSLEASHGYTF. The CDR3, as DNA: TGTGCCAGCAGCTTAGAAGCGAGCCATGGCTACACCTTC. This rearrangement joins TRBV11-2 to TRBJ1-2; D is unclear. V was clipped by 0 bases and J by 6 bases, with 8 bases between them. Per germline, CDR1 SGHAT and CDR2 FQNNGV. The CDR3 is 13 residues long. Drawing the rest from reference TRBV11-2 and TRBJ1-2, the complete variable domain is EAGVAQSPRYKIIEKRQSVAFWCNPISGHATLYWYQQILGQGPKLLIQFQNNGVVDDSQLPKDRFSAERLKGVDSTLKIQPAKLEDSAVYLCASSLEASHGYTFGSGTRLTVV.

The genes are TRBV3-1 (or the pseudogene TRBV3-2) and TRBJ1-2; perhaps TRBD1 as D (6 bases). The V end lost 4 bases, the J end lost 4 bases, and 10 bases lay between the germline ends. Looked up from germline, CDR1 is LGHDT and CDR2 is YNNKEL (reference sequence). This CDR3 comprises 13 residues. CDR3 sequence reads: CASSPDRSYGYTF. CDR3 in DNA: TGTGCCAGCAGCCCGGACAGATCCTATGGCTACACCTTC.

The V and J genes are TRBV7-9 and TRBJ2-5; weak D call: TRBD2 (5 bases). This CDR3 spans 18 amino acids. CDR1 SEHNR and CDR2 FQNEAQ come from the germline V gene (reference sequence). Trimming took off 5 bases at V and 0 bases at J, with 22 bases between the two ends. DNA of the CDR3: TGTGCCAGCAGCCGTGGCGGACTCGCCGAGCGTTACCAAGAGACCCAGTACTTC. This sequence encodes CASSRGGLAERYQETQYF.

The chain is built from TRBV11-2 and TRBJ2-3; no clear D gene. CDR1 is SGHAT, CDR2 FQNNGV, per germline. CDR3 length: 16 residues. Trimming cost V 1 base and J 5 bases, with 16 bases left between them. This CDR3 is CASSLVPRVAGDTQYF. CDR3 in DNA: TGTGCCAGCAGCTTAGTTCCCCGCGTGGCAGGAGATACGCAGTATTTT.

The chain couples TRBV2 to TRBJ2-4; either TRBD1 or TRBD2 may fit D (5 bases each). Per germline, CDR1 SNHLY and CDR2 FYNNEI. Deletions cut 5 bases from V and 9 bases from J, with 20 bases between. The CDR3 is 15 amino acids. CDR3 bases: TGTGCCAGCAGTTGGGACCAGTTGGGGTCGGGCATTCAGTACTTC. Amino acid sequence: CASSWDQLGSGIQYF.

J is TRBJ1-6 and V is TRBV7-3; D gene unclear. The CDR3 is made up of 16 amino acids. Trimming removed 1 base from V and 3 bases from J, with 10 bases in between. Germline V gene lookup returns CDR1 SGHTA and CDR2 FQGTGA. CDR3 protein: CASSLSRGIYNSPLHF. The CDR3 region has the DNA TGTGCCAGCAGCTTAAGCCGGGGAATCTATAATTCACCCCTCCACTTT.

The chain uses TRBV25-1 and TRBJ1-2; D is possibly TRBD1 (5 bases). This CDR3 contains 14 residues. With 9 bases removed from V and 0 bases from J, the gap between germline ends came to 14 bases. The V gene's germline CDR1 is MGHDK and CDR2 SYGVNS. CDR3 residues: CASGDPSSNYGYTF. The CDR3, as DNA: TGTGCCAGTGGGGACCCAAGCTCTAACTATGGCTACACCTTC.

The chain carries TRBV18 and TRBJ1-5; tentatively, D is TRBD1 (5 bases). The germline V gene has CDR1 KGHSH and CDR2 LQKENI. The CDR3 is made up of 13 amino acids. Trimming stripped 2 bases from V and 10 bases from J, with 12 bases between. The CDR3 DNA follows: TGTGCCAGCTCACCATTGGGGGGGGGACCCCAGCATTTT. Translated: CASSPLGGGPQHF.

This clone came up a few times. This chain's CDR3 is CASSFAGTGPIYEQYF. CDR3 in DNA: TGTGCCAGCAGCTTCGCCGGGACAGGGCCTATCTACGAGCAGTACTTC. The chain joins TRBV7-2 to TRBJ2-7; the match to TRBD1 covers 9 bases. The V segment lost 3 bases and the J segment 3 bases; nucleotides outside the gene matches: 9. The germline CDR1 and CDR2 sequences are SGHTA and FQGNSA. CDR3 size: 16 residues.

The V gene is TRBV18, the J gene TRBJ2-3, with 8 bases that match TRBD2. J lost 0 bases, V lost 3 bases, and 11 bases had no gene match. The CDR3 has 18 residues. Germline V gene sequence: CDR1 KGHSH, CDR2 LQKENI. The CDR3 DNA sequence: TGTGCCAGCTCACCTTACTCGCTTAGCGGGATTAGCACAGATACGCAGTATTTT. As protein: CASSPYSLSGISTDTQYF.

This rearrangement joins TRBV7-2 to TRBJ1-5; D unclear. V lost 4 bases and J 1 base, leaving 11 bases between the germline ends. This CDR3 contains 15 residues. Germline V lookup: CDR1 SGHTA, CDR2 FQGNSA. CDR3 nucleotides: TGTGCCAGCAGCTCTGGATCATGGAGCAATCAGCCCCAGCATTTT. It specifies CASSSGSWSNQPQHF.

The genes are TRBV5-1 and TRBJ2-7; the match to TRBD1 covers 9 bases. The CDR3 runs 16 residues. Germline CDR1 SGHRS, CDR2 YFSETQ. With V trimmed by 4 bases and J by 0 bases, 8 bases remained unmatched. The CDR3 DNA reads as TGCGCCAGCAGCATCCCGGGACAGGGAGCCTCCTACGAGCAGTACTTC. It translates to CASSIPGQGASYEQYF.

The sample holds a few counts of this clone. The chain uses TRBV20-1 and TRBJ1-1; weak D call: TRBD1 (5 bases). The germline CDR1 and CDR2 sequences are DFQATT and SNEGSKA (reference sequence). The CDR3 is 11 residues long. The chain's CDR3 is CRGDRNTEAFF. CDR3 DNA: TGCAGGGGGGACCGGAACACTGAAGCTTTCTTT.

This rearrangement joins TRBV19 to TRBJ1-1, with 9 bases matching TRBD1. V shed 6 bases, J shed 1 base, and the junction held 3 bases outside the gene matches. This CDR3 comprises 14 residues. Germline-derived CDR1 and CDR2 are LNHDA and SQIVND (reference sequence). The CDR3: CASRGQGPNTEAFF. CDR3 sequence (DNA): TGTGCCAGTAGGGGACAGGGTCCGAACACTGAAGCTTTCTTT.

The V and J genes are TRBV12-3 or TRBV12-4 and TRBJ2-5, with a weak D call TRBD2 (5 bases). The germline V and J ends were trimmed by 3 bases and 4 bases, with 9 bases remaining between them. The CDR3 loop spans 13 amino acids. The CDR3 region is CASSFEGRETQYF. The CDR3 bases are TGTGCCAGCAGTTTTGAGGGTAGAGAGACCCAGTACTTC.

J is TRBJ2-6 and V is TRBV5-1; D remains ambiguous. The CDR3 has 15 amino acids. V was trimmed by 0 bases and J by 3 bases, leaving 7 bases between them. Per germline, CDR1 SGHRS and CDR2 YFSETQ. In DNA form, the CDR3 reads TGCGCCAGCAGCTTGGGAGTGGATGGGGCCAACGTCCTGACTTTC. It encodes CASSLGVDGANVLTF.

The V and J genes are TRBV7-2 and TRBJ2-3, with a possible D match to TRBD2 (5 bases). From germline, CDR1 is SGHTA and CDR2 FQGNSA. V was clipped by 0 bases and J by 1 base, with 11 bases between them. The CDR3 sequence is 16 residues long. CDR3 loop: CASSLAEGPGTDTQYF. The CDR3 DNA reads TGTGCCAGCAGCTTAGCCGAGGGCCCGGGCACAGATACGCAGTATTTT.

The CDR3 sequence is CASSGSGTRTDTQYF. The CDR3 DNA follows: TGTGCCAGCAGCGGGAGCGGGACCCGCACAGATACGCAGTATTTT. The chain employs TRBV9 and TRBJ2-3; TRBD2 matches 7 bases. Trimming at V came to 3 bases and at J to 1 base, leaving 5 bases not matched to a gene. The CDR3 has 15 amino acids. Germline CDR1 reads SGDLS; CDR2 reads YYNGEE.

V is TRBV7-9 and J is TRBJ1-5; D remains ambiguous. Germline lookup yields CDR1 SEHNR and CDR2 FQNEAQ (reference sequence). The V gene lost 4 bases and the J gene lost 5 bases, with 12 bases spanning the gap. The CDR3 covers 14 residues. DNA of the CDR3: TGTGCCAGCAGCTCCCAAGAGTTAGATCAGCCCCAGCATTTT. Translating gives CASSSQELDQPQHF.

The rearrangement uses TRBV27 and TRBJ1-6, with D unclear. Looked up from germline, CDR1 is MNHEY and CDR2 is SMNVEV (reference sequence). V lost 0 bases and J 0 bases, leaving 9 bases between the germline ends. The CDR3 is made up of 17 amino acids. This CDR3 is CASSLSTTSSYNSPLHF. The CDR3, as DNA: TGTGCCAGCAGTTTATCTACGACTAGCTCCTATAATTCACCCCTCCACTTT.

V and J are TRBV19 and TRBJ1-1, with 8 nucleotides matching TRBD1. The V and J ends lost 6 bases and 2 bases, in that order; junction bases with no gene match: 8. CDR1 LNHDA and CDR2 SQIVND come from the germline V gene (reference sequence). The CDR3 is 15 residues long. The CDR3 sequence is CASRYAGTGNTEAFF. The CDR3 coding sequence is TGTGCCAGTAGATACGCCGGGACAGGTAACACTGAAGCTTTCTTT.

The V and J genes are TRBV5-1 and TRBJ1-1; D perhaps matches TRBD1 (5 bases). There are 13 residues in the CDR3. The germline V gene encodes CDR1 SGHRS and CDR2 YFSETQ. Trimming shortened V by 0 bases and J by 8 bases, and 11 bases separated the two germline ends. In DNA form, the CDR3 reads TGCGCCAGCAGCTTGGGTGGGAACAGGGAAGCTTTCTTT. Protein: CASSLGGNREAFF.

J is TRBJ2-7 and V is TRBV5-1; TRBD1 matches at 7 bases. Trimming at V came to 4 bases and at J to 2 bases, leaving 3 bases not matched to a gene. The CDR3 covers 13 residues. The germline V gene has CDR1 SGHRS and CDR2 YFSETQ. The CDR3 region has the DNA TGCGCCAGCAGCCCCGGGACAGCCTACGAGCAGTACTTC. Encoded protein: CASSPGTAYEQYF.